This is a list of T cell receptor beta chains from one sample in a study of T cells in tumors after PD-1 blockade. Using immunoSEQ multiplex PCR, the repertoire was profiled, and TCRdb retains in-frame clones only, with some absent. The profile covers approximately 60,000 clones, with 74% appearing a single time and approximately 4.5% taken by the ten largest. This specimen consisted of PBMCs, obtained after anti-PD-1 treatment. These TCRs come from a human donor with basal cell carcinoma. The conserved cysteine and the conserved F or W are not part of the CDR3 here.

TRBJ2-3 TRBV6-5 ASSLDSTDTQY
TRBJ2-2 TRBV3-1/TRBV3-2 ASSQPGQGRTGELF
TRBJ2-7 TRBV6-6 ASSDDWSSYEQY
TRBJ2-5 TRBV5-4 ASSRGQETQY
TRBJ2-4 TRBV6-2/TRBV6-3 ASSYSGVDIQY
TRBJ1-3 TRBV30 AWSVFGTTNSGNTIY
TRBJ1-5 TRBV28 ASSTPGHPAGSNQPQH
TRBJ1-2 TRBV2 ASRGGRTGYT
TRBJ2-5 TRBV4-1 ASSQDVSAGGKQETQY
TRBJ1-6 TRBV19 ASSTDRANSPLH
TRBJ2-4 TRBV7-2 ASSLVWGTDIQY
TRBJ2-7 TRBV7-9 ASSLLGGPTKQY
TRBJ2-7 TRBV6-6 ASSPHLQGAFSSYEQY
TRBJ1-5 TRBV28 ASSAQPQGREGGNQPQH
TRBJ1-2 TRBV6-4 ASSAVSYGYT
TRBJ2-1 TRBV30 AWSVVRGKYEQF
TRBJ1-1 TRBV7-8 ASSLERSTEAF
TRBJ2-2 TRBV18 ASSPARGTGNTGELF
TRBJ2-5 TRBV19 ASSDKQAQY
TRBJ2-1 TRBV12-5 ASGLGTGGTYNEQF
TRBJ2-7 TRBV18 ASSQGGSYEQY
TRBJ1-1 TRBV5-6 ASSLARVEAF
TRBJ1-5 TRBV19 ASSPDTNRPQH
TRBJ2-2 TRBV9 ASSVDTGGAAGELF
TRBJ1-1 TRBV6-2/TRBV6-3 ASSWDRDRVYDTEAF
TRBJ2-3 TRBV6-5 ASRGFLVTDTQY
TRBJ1-2 TRBV3-1/TRBV3-2 ASSQGMGKGYT
TRBJ1-1 TRBV20-1 SNRAKAF
TRBJ1-2 TRBV14 ASSQVTQGYGYT
TRBJ2-5 TRBV14 ATRGKQQETQY
TRBJ2-5 TRBV6-5 ASSGGTGKTQY